A single sample gave rise to the 10 T cell receptor beta chains below, sequenced in a study of molecular identifiers for immune sequencing clone quantification. In TCRdb, the PCR reads were re-called with MiXCR into one record per CDR3 protein. This table has around 460,000 distinct CDR3 sequences, about 20% appearing once. Source material: naive CD8+ T cells from blood, with Jurkat cell RNA spiked in. Subset meaning: FACS-sorted CD8+CD4-CCR7+CD45RA+ naive T cells. These receptors were taken from a human donor in good health. Some libraries in this study had Jurkat cell RNA spiked in.

This clonotype was recorded a few times. The chain uses TRBV5-6 and TRBJ2-7; TRBD1 matches 8 bases. Germline CDR1 SGHDT, CDR2 YYEEEE. CDR3 length: 13 residues. Trimming cost V 7 bases and J 6 bases; bases outside gene matches: 9. As DNA, the CDR3 is TGTGCCAGCGCGGGACAGGATCCCTTCGAGCAGTACTTC. This translates into CASAGQDPFEQYF.

This clonotype was counted at least ten times. CDR3 in amino acids: CASRGTGVNTEAFF. CDR3 DNA: TGTGCCAGCAGGGGGACAGGGGTGAACACTGAAGCTTTCTTT. This chain uses TRBV7-9 with TRBJ1-1, with 10 positions matching TRBD1. Germline V gives CDR1 SEHNR, CDR2 FQNEAQ (reference sequence). V was pared by 6 bases and J by 0 bases, with 1 base of the junction left unmatched. The CDR3 consists of 14 residues.

The chain carries TRBV4-3 and TRBJ1-2, with 7 bases lining up with TRBD1. This CDR3 spans 17 amino acids. Germline CDR1 LGHNA, CDR2 YSLEER. J gave up 0 bases and V 1 base, and 8 bases lay outside the gene matches. The CDR3 DNA sequence: TGCGCCAGCAGCCAAGTCACGAAGGACAGGACTAACTATGGCTACACCTTC. It specifies CASSQVTKDRTNYGYTF.

This clonotype came up many times. The genes are TRBV6-6 and TRBJ2-3; 8 bases match TRBD2. CDR1 MNHNY and CDR2 SVGAGI come from the germline V gene (reference sequence). The CDR3 extends over 15 amino acids. Trimming took 6 bases from V and 5 from J; bases not matched to a gene: 10. In nucleotides, the CDR3 is TGTGCCAGCAGCCCTACTAGCGGCACGGGAGATACGCAGTATTTT. Protein product: CASSPTSGTGDTQYF.

This clonotype came up many times. The CDR3 is CASSPSVEETQYF. CDR3 nucleotide sequence: TGTGCCAGCAGCCCGTCTGTAGAAGAGACCCAGTACTTC. The rearrangement links TRBV9 to TRBJ2-5; D not resolved. CDR3 length: 13 amino acids. Trimming took off 4 bases at V and 3 bases at J, with 10 bases between the two ends. Germline CDR1 reads SGDLS; CDR2 reads YYNGEE.

On this clonotype itself: This could be a read error, since a much larger clone is one nucleotide away. V usage is TRBV13 and J usage is TRBJ2-3; D unclear. Germline CDR1 and CDR2: PRHDT and FYEKMQ (reference sequence). The length of the CDR3 is 12 residues. CDR3 in DNA: TGTACCAGCAGCCCCGAACGCGATACGCAGTATTTT. Its protein is CTSSPERDTQYF.

The gene calls are TRBV11-2 and TRBJ1-5, with D tentatively TRBD1 (5 bases). Trimming left V 3 bases short and J 1 base short, with 19 bases between. This CDR3 spans 18 amino acids. The V gene's germline CDR1 is SGHAT and CDR2 FQNNGV. CDR3 sequence: CASSLGDPPRKSNQPQHF. Here the CDR3 DNA reads TGTGCCAGCAGCTTGGGGGACCCCCCCAGGAAGAGCAATCAGCCCCAGCATTTT.

Many counts were recorded for this clonotype. The chain recombines TRBV4-1 with TRBJ2-3, with 11 bases lining up with TRBD2. CDR1 is MGHRA and CDR2 is YSYEKL in the germline V gene. The ends lost 4 bases at V and 2 bases at J; junction bases unmatched: 8. This CDR3 has 17 residues. This CDR3 is CASSPPSGGFTTDTQYF. For the CDR3, the DNA is TGCGCCAGCAGCCCTCCTAGCGGGGGGTTTACCACAGATACGCAGTATTTT.

In its sample, this clonotype was seen a few times. The genes are TRBV12-3 or TRBV12-4 and TRBJ2-1; no firm D call. CDR3 size: 12 residues. With 4 bases removed from V and 7 bases from J, the gap between germline ends came to 8 bases. This CDR3 is CASSSRPNEQFF. DNA of the CDR3: TGTGCCAGCAGTTCCCGTCCGAATGAGCAGTTCTTC.

The gene calls are TRBV30 and TRBJ1-1; D gene uncertain. CDR1 GTSNPN and CDR2 SVGIG come from the germline V gene (reference sequence). With 4 bases removed from V and 10 bases from J, the gap between germline ends came to 13 bases. This CDR3 comprises 11 residues. The CDR3 nucleotides read TGTGCCTGGATCCTGCTCCCTGGAGCTTTCTTT. Protein sequence: CAWILLPGAFF.